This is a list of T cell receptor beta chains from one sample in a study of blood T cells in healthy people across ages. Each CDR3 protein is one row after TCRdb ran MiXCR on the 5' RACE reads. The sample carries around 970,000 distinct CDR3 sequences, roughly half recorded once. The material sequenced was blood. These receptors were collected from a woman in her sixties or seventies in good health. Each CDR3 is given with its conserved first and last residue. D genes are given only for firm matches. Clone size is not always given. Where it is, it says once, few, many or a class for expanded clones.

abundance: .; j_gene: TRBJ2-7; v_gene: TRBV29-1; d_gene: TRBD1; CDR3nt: TGCAGCGTTGCCGGGACAGGGAGCTCCTACGAGCAGTACTTC; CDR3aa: CSVAGTGSSYEQYF
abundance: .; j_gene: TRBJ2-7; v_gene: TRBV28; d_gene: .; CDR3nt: TGTGCCAGCAGTTTTGGAGGGGAGGAGGACGAGCAGTACTTC; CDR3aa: CASSFGGEEDEQYF
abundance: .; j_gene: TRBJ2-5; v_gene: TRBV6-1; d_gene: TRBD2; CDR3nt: TGTGCCAGCAGGATAGGTGAGGGACTAGCAGGTGGAGAGACCCAGTACTTC; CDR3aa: CASRIGEGLAGGETQYF
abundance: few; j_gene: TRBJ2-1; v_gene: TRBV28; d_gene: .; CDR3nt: TGTGCCAGCAGTTTCGGGGGACCCCAGTTCTTC; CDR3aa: CASSFGGPQFF
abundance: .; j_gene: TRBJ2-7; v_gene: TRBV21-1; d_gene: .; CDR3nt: TGTGCCAGCAGCCCTTGGACAGGGGGGTTTCTCCCTAACTACGAGCAGTACTTC; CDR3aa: CASSPWTGGFLPNYEQYF
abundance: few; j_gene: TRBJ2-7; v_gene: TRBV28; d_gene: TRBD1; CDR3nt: TGTGCCAGCAGTGACAGGGACAGGTCCTACGAGCAGTACTTC; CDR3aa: CASSDRDRSYEQYF
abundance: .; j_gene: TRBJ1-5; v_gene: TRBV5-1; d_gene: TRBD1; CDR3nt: TGCGCCAGCAGCTTGGGGCCTACAGGGGCGGATTATCAGCCCCAGCATTTT; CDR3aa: CASSLGPTGADYQPQHF
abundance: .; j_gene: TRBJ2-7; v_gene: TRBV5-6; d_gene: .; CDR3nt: TGTGCCAGCAGCTTGGCCGGGACCGGCGAAGTGTACTTC; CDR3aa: CASSLAGTGEVYF
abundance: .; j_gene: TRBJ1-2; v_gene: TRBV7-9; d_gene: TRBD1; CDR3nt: TGTGCCAGCAGCTTAGCGCACCTCCCAGAAGGGCGCAGGGGGGACGGCTACACCTTC; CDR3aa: CASSLAHLPEGRRGDGYTF
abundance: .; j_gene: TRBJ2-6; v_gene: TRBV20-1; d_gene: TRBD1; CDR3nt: TGCAGTGCTGAGTTAGGGGGCAGGGGCTCTGGGGCCAACGTCCTGACTTTC; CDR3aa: CSAELGGRGSGANVLTF
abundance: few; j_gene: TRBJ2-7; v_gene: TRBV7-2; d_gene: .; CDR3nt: TGTGCCAGCAGCTCCCGGAGGGGTGACGAGCAGTACTTC; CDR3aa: CASSSRRGDEQYF
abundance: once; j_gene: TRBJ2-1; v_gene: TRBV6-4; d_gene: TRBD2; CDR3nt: TGTGCCAGCAGTCGGGAGGGGACTAGAGGTGAGCAGTTCTTC; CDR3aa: CASSREGTRGEQFF
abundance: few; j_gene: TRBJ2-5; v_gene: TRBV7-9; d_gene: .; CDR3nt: TGTGCCAGCAGCTTAGACGCCTGGGAGACCCAGTACTTC; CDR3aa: CASSLDAWETQYF
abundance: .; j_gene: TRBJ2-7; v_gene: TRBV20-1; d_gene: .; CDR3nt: TGCAGTGCACAGACTAGGCCCTACGAGCAGTACTTC; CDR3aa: CSAQTRPYEQYF
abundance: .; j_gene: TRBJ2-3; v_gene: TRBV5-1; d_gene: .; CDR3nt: TGCGCCAGCAGCCCGACAGTAACTAGCACAGATACGCAGTATTTT; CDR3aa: CASSPTVTSTDTQYF
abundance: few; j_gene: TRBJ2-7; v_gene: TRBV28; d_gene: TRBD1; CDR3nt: TGTGCCAGCAGACGCAGGGGGCTAGGAGAGCAGTACTTC; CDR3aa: CASRRRGLGEQYF
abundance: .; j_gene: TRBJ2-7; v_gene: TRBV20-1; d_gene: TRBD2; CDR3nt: TGCAGTGCTAGTAGCGGGAGTAATGACGAGCAGTACTTC; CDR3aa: CSASSGSNDEQYF
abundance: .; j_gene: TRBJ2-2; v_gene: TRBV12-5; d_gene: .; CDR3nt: TGTGCTAGTGGCTCAGACAATCAACCCCTGAACACCGGGGAGCTGTTTTTT; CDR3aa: CASGSDNQPLNTGELFF
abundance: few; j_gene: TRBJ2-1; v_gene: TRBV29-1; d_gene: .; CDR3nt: TGCAGCGTTGGTTTCGGGTGGGAATACAATGAGCAGTTCTTC; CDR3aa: CSVGFGWEYNEQFF
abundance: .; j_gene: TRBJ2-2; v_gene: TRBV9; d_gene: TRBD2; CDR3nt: TGTGCCAGCAGCGTATCTCCGGCTAGCGGGAGGGCCGGCTCCGGGGAGCTGTTTTTT; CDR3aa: CASSVSPASGRAGSGELFF
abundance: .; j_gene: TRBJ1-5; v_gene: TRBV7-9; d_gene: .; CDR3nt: TGTGCCAGCAGCTTACCCGGAAACAATCAGCCCCAGCATTTT; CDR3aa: CASSLPGNNQPQHF
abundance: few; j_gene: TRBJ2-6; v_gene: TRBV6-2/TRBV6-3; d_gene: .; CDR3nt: TGTGCCAGCACCCGGACCCGCGACGGGGCCAACGTCCTGACTTTC; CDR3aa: CASTRTRDGANVLTF
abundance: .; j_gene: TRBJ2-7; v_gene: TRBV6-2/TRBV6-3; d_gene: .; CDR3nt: TGTGCCAGCAGTTATGCGGGTTCCTACGAGCAGTACTTC; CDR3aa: CASSYAGSYEQYF
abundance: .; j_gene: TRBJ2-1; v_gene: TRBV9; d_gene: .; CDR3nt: TGTGCCAGCAGCGGGCCGGTCGGGACACATGATGAGCAGTTCTTC; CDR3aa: CASSGPVGTHDEQFF
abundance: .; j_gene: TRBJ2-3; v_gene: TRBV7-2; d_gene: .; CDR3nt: TGTGCCAGCAGCAAACAGGGAGCCGCAGATACGCAGTATTTT; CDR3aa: CASSKQGAADTQYF
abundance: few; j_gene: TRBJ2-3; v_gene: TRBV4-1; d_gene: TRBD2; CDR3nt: TGCGCCAGCAGCCCCAACCTAGCGGGAGGACCAGATACGCAGTATTTT; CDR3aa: CASSPNLAGGPDTQYF
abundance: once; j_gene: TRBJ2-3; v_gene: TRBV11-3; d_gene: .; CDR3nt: TGTGCCAGCAGCTTAGGTCTGTCCCTCTTCCACGGCACAGATACGCAGTATTTT; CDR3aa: CASSLGLSLFHGTDTQYF
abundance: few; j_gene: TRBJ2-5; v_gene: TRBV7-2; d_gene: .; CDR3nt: TGTGCCAGCAGCCCACAGGGCTGGCGAGAGACCCAGTACTTC; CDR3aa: CASSPQGWRETQYF
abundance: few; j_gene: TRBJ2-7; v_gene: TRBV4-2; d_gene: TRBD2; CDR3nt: TGTGCCAGCAGCCAAGATTGGTCGGGACTAGCGGTCTACGAGCAGTACTTC; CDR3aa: CASSQDWSGLAVYEQYF
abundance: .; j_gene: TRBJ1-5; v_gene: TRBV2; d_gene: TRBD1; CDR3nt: TGTGCCAGCAGCGAACAGGGGGCCCGGAATCAGCCCCAGCATTTT; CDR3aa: CASSEQGARNQPQHF
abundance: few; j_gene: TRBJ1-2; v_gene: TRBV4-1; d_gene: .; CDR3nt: TGCGCCAGCAGCCAAGGGGGCAGTAAGGTCTACACCTTC; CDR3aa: CASSQGGSKVYTF
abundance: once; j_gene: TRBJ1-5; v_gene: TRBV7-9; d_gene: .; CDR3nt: TGTGCCAGCAGCTATGGGGACGGGGGATGGAATCAGCCCCAGCATTTT; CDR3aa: CASSYGDGGWNQPQHF
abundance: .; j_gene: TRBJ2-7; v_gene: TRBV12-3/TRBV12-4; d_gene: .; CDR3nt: TGTGCCAGCCCCACAGCCAGGCCCCCCTACTACAAGCAGTACTTC; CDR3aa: CASPTARPPYYKQYF
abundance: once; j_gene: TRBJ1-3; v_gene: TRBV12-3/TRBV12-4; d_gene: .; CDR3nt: TGTGCCAGCAGTTTAAGGTCGAGTGGGGGGTCAGGAAACACCATATATTTT; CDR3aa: CASSLRSSGGSGNTIYF
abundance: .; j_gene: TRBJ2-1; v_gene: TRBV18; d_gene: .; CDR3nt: TGTGCCAGCTCACCACCGGGGGTATACAATGAGCAGTTCTTC; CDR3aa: CASSPPGVYNEQFF
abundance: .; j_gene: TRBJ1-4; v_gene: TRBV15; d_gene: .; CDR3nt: TGTGCCACCAGCAGAGAGCGGGGTGAAAAACTGTTTTTT; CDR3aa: CATSRERGEKLFF
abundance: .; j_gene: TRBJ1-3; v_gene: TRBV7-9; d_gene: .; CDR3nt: TGTGCCAGCAGCTTAGGGGACGGGGGAAACACCATATATTTT; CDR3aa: CASSLGDGGNTIYF
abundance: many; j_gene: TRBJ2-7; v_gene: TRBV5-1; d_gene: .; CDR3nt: TGCGCCAGCAGCTTGGATACGGTGGCCTACGAGCAGTACTTC; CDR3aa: CASSLDTVAYEQYF
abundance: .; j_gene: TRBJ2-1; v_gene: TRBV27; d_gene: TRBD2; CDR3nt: TGTGCCAGCAGTACTCTAGCGGACGAGAAGAATTACAATGAGCAGTTCTTC; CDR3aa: CASSTLADEKNYNEQFF
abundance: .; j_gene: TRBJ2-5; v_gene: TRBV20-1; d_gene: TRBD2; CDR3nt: TGCAGTGCTAGAGTGACTAGCGGGAAAGAGACCCAGTACTTC; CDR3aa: CSARVTSGKETQYF
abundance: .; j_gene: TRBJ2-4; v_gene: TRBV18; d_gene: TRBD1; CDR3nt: TGTGCCAGCTCACCACCGAGGGACAGGGGGAACATTCAGTACTTC; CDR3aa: CASSPPRDRGNIQYF
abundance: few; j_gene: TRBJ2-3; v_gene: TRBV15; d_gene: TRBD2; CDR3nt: TGTGCCACCAGCAGAGATCAAGTTAGCGGGAGGCTCTATACGCAGTATTTT; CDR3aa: CATSRDQVSGRLYTQYF
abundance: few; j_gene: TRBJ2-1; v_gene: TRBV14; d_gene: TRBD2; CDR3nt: TGTGCCAGCAGCCAAGATCTTGGCCTAGCGGGAGTTCCGCAGTTCTTC; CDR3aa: CASSQDLGLAGVPQFF
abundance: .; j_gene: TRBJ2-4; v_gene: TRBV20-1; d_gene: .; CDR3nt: TGCAGTGCTAGTGGTGAATTTTTAGCCAAAAACATTCAGTACTTC; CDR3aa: CSASGEFLAKNIQYF
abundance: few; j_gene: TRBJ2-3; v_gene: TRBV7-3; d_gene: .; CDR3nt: TGTGCCAGCAGCACGAAAGGAGTACGGGATACGCAGTATTTT; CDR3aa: CASSTKGVRDTQYF
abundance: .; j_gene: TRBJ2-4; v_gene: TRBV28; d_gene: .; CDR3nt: TGTGCCAGCAGTCCTCCCCAGGGGTCCAAAAACATTCAGTACTTC; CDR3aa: CASSPPQGSKNIQYF
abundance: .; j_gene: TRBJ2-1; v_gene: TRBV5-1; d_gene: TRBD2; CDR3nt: TGCGCCAGCAGTGCTAGCGGGAGCCAAAGCAATGAGCAGTTCTTC; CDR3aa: CASSASGSQSNEQFF
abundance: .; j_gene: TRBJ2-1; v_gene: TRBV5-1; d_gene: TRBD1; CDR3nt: TGCGCCAGCAGCCCAGGGACAGGGTCGGGAGAGCAGTTCTTC; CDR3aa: CASSPGTGSGEQFF
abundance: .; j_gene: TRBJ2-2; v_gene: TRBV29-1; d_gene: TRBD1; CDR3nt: TGCAGCGTTGAACGACAGGGCGGCGGGGAGCTGTTTTTT; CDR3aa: CSVERQGGGELFF
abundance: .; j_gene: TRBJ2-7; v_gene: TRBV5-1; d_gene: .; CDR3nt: TGCGCCAGCAGCCCACAGTCAGCCTACGAGCAGTACTTC; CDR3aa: CASSPQSAYEQYF
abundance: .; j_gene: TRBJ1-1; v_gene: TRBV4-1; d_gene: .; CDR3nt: TGCGCCAGCAGCCACCGAGGGGGGAACACTGAAGCTTTCTTT; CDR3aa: CASSHRGGNTEAFF
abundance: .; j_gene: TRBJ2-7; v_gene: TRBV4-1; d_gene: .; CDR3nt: TGCGCCAGCAGCCTAGAGAGTCCGTCTGGGTACGAGCAGTACTTC; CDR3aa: CASSLESPSGYEQYF
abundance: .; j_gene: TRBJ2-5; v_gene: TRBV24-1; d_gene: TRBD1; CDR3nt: TGTGCCACCAGTCCGGGACAGGGGTATCAAGAGACCCAGTACTTC; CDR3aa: CATSPGQGYQETQYF
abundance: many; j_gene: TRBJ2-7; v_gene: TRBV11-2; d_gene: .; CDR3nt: TGTGCCAGCAGCTTAGGCTACTCTAGCGTCGAGCAGTACTTC; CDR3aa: CASSLGYSSVEQYF
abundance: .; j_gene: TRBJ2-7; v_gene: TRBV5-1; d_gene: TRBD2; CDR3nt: TGCGCCAGCAGCCAGGGACTAACAACCTACGAGCAGTACTTC; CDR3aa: CASSQGLTTYEQYF